Shown below are 20 T cell receptor beta chains from a single sample sequenced in a study of CXCR3-negative and CXCR3-positive naive CD8 T cells. In preparing the TRB cDNA libraries, 5' RACE with UMI labels was used. Using the 5' RACE reads, TCRdb records one entry per CDR3 protein without DNA. The sample table includes 150,000 or so distinct CDR3 sequences. For these receptors, no antigen is known. General study results and limits: CXCR3-positive naive cells carried more hydrophobic TRB CDR3s than CXCR3-negative ones.

The sample comprised naive CXCR3+ CD8+ T cells from blood. Subset defined: CD45RO-CCR7+CD27+CD95- naive CD8+ T cells expressing CXCR3 (TNR3+). These receptors were obtained from a human donor in good health. Some clones in this sample may be carry-over from other donors' samples.

This chain connects TRBV5-4 to TRBJ2-7; with no DNA, the TCRdb D assignment of TRBD2 cannot be verified. The CDR3 contains 16 residues. Per the germline V gene, CDR1 is SGHNT and CDR2 is YYREEE (reference sequence). The CDR3 sequence is CASSPGILAGDYEQYF.

The chain joins TRBV7-9 to TRBJ2-1; TCRdb outputs TRBD2, but without DNA this stays unchecked. This CDR3 region has 18 residues. The V gene's germline CDR1 is SEHNR and CDR2 FQNEAQ (reference sequence). CDR3 region: CASSGVRRGGSFTNEQFF.

The CDR3 protein is CSVEDPTDGTEAFF. The chain joins TRBV29-1 to TRBJ1-1. CDR3 length equals 14 residues. The germline CDR1 and CDR2 sequences are SQVTM and ANQGSEA.

The gene calls are TRBV15 and TRBJ2-7. Germline lookup yields CDR1 LNHNV and CDR2 YYDKDF (reference sequence). This CDR3 has 12 amino acids. This chain's CDR3 is CATSSQNSEQYF.

The rearrangement links TRBV28 to TRBJ2-4; TCRdb's assignment of TRBD1 cannot be checked, as there is no DNA. Germline CDR1 is MDHEN and CDR2 is SYDVKM. The CDR3 is 15 residues long. The CDR3 sequence is CASSTGWEAKNIQYF.

This chain joins TRBV4-3 and TRBJ1-1. The V gene's germline CDR1 is LGHNA and CDR2 YSLEER. The CDR3 has 13 amino acids. The chain's CDR3 is CASSQGRHTEAFF.

V is TRBV6-2 or TRBV6-3 and J is TRBJ2-6; TCRdb picks TRBD2, but there is no DNA to check that call. The CDR3 covers 17 residues. Germline CDR1 reads MNHEY; CDR2 reads SVGEGT. This CDR3 reads CASTNYRTLNGANVLTF.

V and J are TRBV15 and TRBJ2-5; the D gene TCRdb calls, TRBD1, cannot be checked with no DNA. Germline CDR1 reads LNHNV; CDR2 reads YYDKDF (reference sequence). This CDR3 comprises 14 residues. The chain's CDR3 is CATSPGYQQETQYF.

This rearrangement joins TRBV7-9 to TRBJ1-2; TCRdb's assignment of TRBD1 cannot be checked, as there is no DNA. Germline CDR1 and CDR2: SEHNR and FQNEAQ (reference sequence). The CDR3 has 13 residues. The CDR3 loop is CASSLHAGHGYTF.

J is TRBJ1-2 and V is TRBV7-9; the D gene TCRdb calls, TRBD1, cannot be checked with no DNA. Germline loops: CDR1 SEHNR, CDR2 FQNEAQ (reference sequence). CDR3 length equals 16 residues. The CDR3: CASSTTPDGNNYGYTF.

The V call is TRBV10-3, the J call TRBJ2-7. The CDR3 totals 12 residues. The V gene's germline CDR1 is ENHRY and CDR2 SYGVKD. CDR3 in amino acids: CAITPNNYEQYF.

V gene TRBV12-3 or TRBV12-4 combines with J gene TRBJ2-5; the D call from TCRdb, TRBD2, cannot be confirmed without DNA. There are 16 residues in the CDR3. CDR3 region: CASSSSTSGNQETQYF.

The chain couples TRBV5-4 to TRBJ2-1. The CDR3 sequence is 15 residues long. The germline V gene has CDR1 SGHNT and CDR2 YYREEE (reference sequence). The CDR3 is CASSLVGQGRNEQFF.

This chain uses TRBV7-9 with TRBJ2-7. The CDR3 loop spans 14 amino acids. Germline-derived CDR1 and CDR2 are SEHNR and FQNEAQ (reference sequence). The CDR3 here is CASSSPLSGYEQYF.

This sequence joins TRBV9 and TRBJ1-1; TCRdb's D call of TRBD1 is untestable without DNA. From germline, CDR1 is SGDLS and CDR2 YYNGEE. The CDR3 is 15 residues long. The CDR3 here is CASSPPGQRLGRAFF.

The chain employs TRBV7-6 and TRBJ2-2. Germline loops: CDR1 SGHVS, CDR2 FNYEAQ. The CDR3 runs 11 residues. The CDR3 sequence is CASTLAGELFF.

V usage is TRBV12-3 or TRBV12-4 and J usage is TRBJ1-1; TCRdb proposes TRBD1, but this gene call is untestable without DNA. This CDR3 contains 16 residues. This CDR3 reads CASSLRSGGWVAEAFF.

The rearrangement joins TRBV28 to TRBJ2-5. The CDR3 has 16 amino acids. Germline CDR1 MDHEN, CDR2 SYDVKM. The CDR3 is CASSLFLGSSQETQYF.

CDR3 sequence reads: CSVEWQGTGEGEQYF. The chain recombines TRBV29-1 with TRBJ2-7; absent DNA, TCRdb's TRBD1 call cannot be checked. The germline V gene has CDR1 SQVTM and CDR2 ANQGSEA. This CDR3 has 15 residues.

The J gene is TRBJ2-7, the V gene TRBV6-2 or TRBV6-3; the D call of TRBD1 rests on TCRdb alone, since no DNA is present to check it. This CDR3 has 14 amino acids. Germline V gene data show CDR1 as MNHEY and CDR2 as SVGEGT. The CDR3 loop is CASSRTPDVYEQYF.